The source of this TCR beta chain is a study of beta chain features in type 1 diabetes. Looking at the study overall: Sorted cells examined across all samples numbered 100 million to 140 million. Study-wide results and limits: Researchers caution that PCR might favor shorter templates, equally among patients and controls. There was a moderate but significant shortening of TCRB CDR3s in all four CD4+ subsets of Type 1 diabetes patients.

The germline CDR1 and CDR2 sequences are MNHEY and SMNVEV (reference sequence). CDR3 size: 13 residues. Trimming took off 7 bases at V and 1 base at J, with 7 bases between the two ends. Sequencing targeted expressed TCRB transcripts, as all isolated RNA had been reverse transcribed. Only in-frame clones appear in the TCRdb table, and some are missing; sequencing was by immunoSEQ multiplex PCR. The sample consists of about 640,000 clones, roughly an eighth of them appearing once. A note on this clone: Its antigen is as yet unknown.

Every donor provided one heparinised blood draw, which averaged around 110 mL. The chain combines TRBV27 with TRBJ2-2, with D uncertain. The TCR was taken from a man aged 30 to 45 with type 1 diabetes. The sequencing input was naive CD4+ T cells from blood. CDR3 loop: CASTLRNTGELFF. CDR3 in DNA: TGTGCCAGCACTCTCAGGAACACCGGGGAGCTGTTTTTT.